One and the same sample provided the 26 T cell receptor beta chains below, sequenced in a study of T cell responses to AZD1222 COVID-19 vaccine. The data were produced by immunoSEQ multiplex PCR, yet TCRdb's version contains in-frame clones alone and is incomplete. The sample records 170,000 or so clones, roughly nine tenths being singletons. This specimen consisted of peripheral blood, obtained on day 0 of AZD1222 vaccination. These receptors were obtained from an adult in good health.

Note on this clone: One end of the junction does not line up with germline, which may come from a read error. The chain combines TRBV7-9 with TRBJ1-5; no firm D call. Germline V gene lookup returns CDR1 SEHNR and CDR2 FQNEAQ (reference sequence). The CDR3 runs 12 residues. The chain's CDR3 is CAKSPSIQPQHF. CDR3 sequence (DNA): TGTGCCAAAAGCCCGAGCATTCAGCCCCAGCATTTT.

The chain uses TRBV14 and TRBJ2-3, with D tentatively TRBD1 (6 bases). Germline lookup yields CDR1 SGHDN and CDR2 FVKESK. This CDR3 region has 17 residues. Deletions cut 4 bases from V and 8 bases from J, with 25 bases between. The CDR3 here is CASSPRTDSGSSSTQYF. The DNA of the CDR3 is TGTGCCAGCAGCCCGAGGACAGACTCGGGGTCTTCTTCTACGCAGTATTTT.

This sequence joins TRBV5-4 and TRBJ2-5, with 8 positions matching TRBD2. Germline-derived CDR1 and CDR2 are SGHNT and YYREEE (reference sequence). The ends lost 4 bases at V and 1 base at J; junction bases unmatched: 6. The CDR3 loop spans 15 amino acids. In DNA form, the CDR3 reads TGTGCCAGCAGCCCCGGGGGGGGTCCCCAAGAGACCCAGTACTTC. This gives the protein CASSPGGGPQETQYF. Full variable domain (missing parts from reference TRBV5-4 and TRBJ2-5): ETGVTQSPTHLIKTRGQQVTLRCSSQSGHNTVSWYQQALGQGPQFIFQYYREEENGRGNFPPRFSGLQFPNYSSELNVNALELDDSALYLCASSPGGGPQETQYFGPGTRLLVL.

This chain uses TRBV7-9 with TRBJ1-6; D is unclear. In germline, CDR1 is SEHNR, CDR2 FQNEAQ (reference sequence). CDR3 size: 14 residues. Trimming pared 0 bases from V and 5 bases from J, leaving 5 bases between. As DNA, the CDR3 is TGTGCCAGCAGCTTAGCGGGGAATAATTCACCCCTCCACTTT. Translated, it gives CASSLAGNNSPLHF.

The chain recombines TRBV13 with TRBJ1-2, with 8 bases lining up with TRBD1. The germline V gene has CDR1 PRHDT and CDR2 FYEKMQ (reference sequence). CDR3 length equals 16 residues. V dropped 4 bases and J dropped 5; count of bases not matched to a gene: 12. This chain's CDR3 is CASSSYMTGAAYGYTF. The DNA for the CDR3 is TGTGCCAGCAGCTCCTACATGACAGGGGCAGCATATGGCTACACCTTC.

The chain uses TRBV11-2 and TRBJ2-3; 10 positions match TRBD2. Losses at the gene ends were 4 bases for V and 2 bases for J; bases not matched to a gene: 12. Germline CDR1 reads SGHAT; CDR2 reads FQNNGV. The CDR3 is made up of 18 amino acids. The CDR3 region has the DNA TGTGCCAGCAGCTCGAGCGTGTTAGCGGGGGGCCTCACAGATACGCAGTATTTT. Translation gives CASSSSVLAGGLTDTQYF.

Comment on this clone: An end of the junction does not agree with germline; a read error may underlie this. The rearrangement joins TRBV7-7 to TRBJ2-5, with 9 bases that match TRBD1. In germline, CDR1 is SSHAT, CDR2 FNYEAQ (reference sequence). The CDR3 contains 15 residues. CDR3 residues: CASSLGTGSHETQYF. CDR3 DNA sequence: TGTGCTAGCAGCTTAGGGACAGGGTCGCACGAGACCCAGTACTTC.

This clone appeared once. The chain recombines TRBV29-1 with TRBJ1-1; D not certain. The V gene lost 0 bases and the J gene lost 1 base, with 12 bases spanning the gap. The germline V gene encodes CDR1 SQVTM and CDR2 ANQGSEA. The CDR3 has 15 residues. The CDR3 loop is CSVEDLGRGNTEAFF. CDR3 sequence (DNA): TGCAGCGTTGAAGATCTTGGGAGAGGGAACACTGAAGCTTTCTTT.

The chain joins TRBV6-5 to TRBJ1-1, with D tentatively TRBD1 (5 bases). The CDR3 sequence is 13 residues long. The V end was cut by 0 bases, the J end by 6 bases, with 8 bases between. Germline V gene sequence: CDR1 MNHEY, CDR2 SVGAGI. This chain's CDR3 is CASSYSGRAEAFF. The CDR3 coding sequence is TGTGCCAGCAGTTACTCTGGCAGGGCTGAAGCTTTCTTT.

This rearrangement joins TRBV28 to TRBJ1-1, with D possibly being TRBD1 (5 bases). The length of the CDR3 is 17 residues. V lost 6 bases, J lost 0 bases, and 20 bases lay in between. Germline-derived CDR1 and CDR2 are MDHEN and SYDVKM. DNA of the CDR3: TGTGCCAGCAGCCACTCGCTGGGGGGTGACGTGAACACTGAAGCTTTCTTT. This translates into CASSHSLGGDVNTEAFF. Supplemented by reference TRBV28 and TRBJ1-1, the full variable domain reads DVKVTQSSRYLVKRTGEKVFLECVQDMDHENMFWYRQDPGLGLRLIYFSYDVKMKEKGDIPEGYSVSREKKERFSLILESASTNQTSMYLCASSHSLGGDVNTEAFFGQGTRLTVV.

The chain recombines TRBV18 with TRBJ2-1; 10 bases align to TRBD2. The junction had 11 bases not matched to a gene; V was cut back by 4 bases and J by 5 bases. This CDR3 has 17 amino acids. The germline CDR1 and CDR2 sequences are KGHSH and LQKENI. Here the CDR3 reads CASSLAHRLAGHNEQFF. In DNA form, the CDR3 reads TGTGCCAGCTCACTCGCCCATCGACTAGCGGGCCACAATGAGCAGTTCTTC.

The gene calls are TRBV19 and TRBJ2-7, with D tentatively TRBD2 (5 bases). The CDR3 runs 16 residues. Germline CDR1 and CDR2: LNHDA and SQIVND (reference sequence). Trimming removed 0 bases at V and 2 bases at J, with 14 bases between. The CDR3 nucleotides are TGTGCCAGTAGTATAGACTCCGGGATTCGAGCCTACGAGCAGTACTTC. It is translated as CASSIDSGIRAYEQYF.

The J gene is TRBJ2-3, the V gene TRBV3-1 (or the pseudogene TRBV3-2); 7 nucleotides line up with TRBD1. Germline V gene data show CDR1 as LGHDT and CDR2 as YNNKEL (reference sequence). CDR3 length: 16 amino acids. Trimming took 1 base from V and 5 from J; bases not matched to a gene: 9. The DNA of the CDR3 is TGTGCCAGCAGCCAAGGCCGCGGTCCAGGGGGAGATACGCAGTATTTT. As protein: CASSQGRGPGGDTQYF.

This chain links TRBV28 with TRBJ1-5, with 7 bases aligning to TRBD1. This CDR3 comprises 15 residues. Germline CDR1 and CDR2: MDHEN and SYDVKM. The V segment lost 7 bases and the J segment 2 bases; nucleotides outside the gene matches: 8. The CDR3 nucleotides are TGTGCCAGCACCCCCTCCACAGGGGGCAATCAGCCCCAGCATTTT. Translated: CASTPSTGGNQPQHF.

J is TRBJ2-1 and V is TRBV9, with 9 bases lining up with TRBD1. CDR3 length: 16 residues. After removal of 3 bases from V and 6 bases from J, the junction contained 10 bases not matched to a gene. Per germline, CDR1 SGDLS and CDR2 YYNGEE. The CDR3 nucleotides read TGTGCCAGCAGCGCCTCCGGGACAGGGTTTTCCAATGAGCAGTTCTTC. This codes for CASSASGTGFSNEQFF.

The chain couples TRBV11-3 to TRBJ2-7, with a weak D call TRBD2 (6 bases). The CDR3 extends over 17 amino acids. V was trimmed by 1 base and J by 2 bases, leaving 18 bases between them. The germline V gene has CDR1 SGHNT and CDR2 YENEEA. The CDR3 region has the DNA TGTGCCAGCAGCTTAGTTAACGGGGGATCGACGACCTACGAGCAGTACTTC. Translated, it gives CASSLVNGGSTTYEQYF.

V is TRBV7-6 and J is TRBJ1-6; 7 nucleotides line up with TRBD1. Trimming took 4 bases from V and 7 from J; bases not matched to a gene: 7. CDR1 is SGHVS and CDR2 is FNYEAQ in the germline V gene. This CDR3 region has 15 residues. In DNA, the CDR3 is TGTGCCAGCAGCTCCGGGGGCAGGGGGAATTCACCCCTCCACTTT. It encodes CASSSGGRGNSPLHF.

J is TRBJ2-1 and V is TRBV27; tentative D call: TRBD1 (5 bases). CDR1 and CDR2 from the germline V gene are MNHEY and SMNVEV (reference sequence). The ends were cut back, 0 bases at V and 1 base at J, with 13 bases in the middle. The CDR3 consists of 17 residues. This CDR3 reads CASSLSIYPGSYNEQFF. As DNA, the CDR3 is TGTGCCAGCAGTTTATCCATCTACCCAGGGTCCTACAATGAGCAGTTCTTC.

The rearrangement joins TRBV25-1 to TRBJ1-2; 9 bases match TRBD1. CDR1 and CDR2 (germline): MGHDK, SYGVNS. J gave up 7 bases and V 8 bases, and 5 bases lay outside the gene matches. The CDR3 totals 12 residues. CDR3: CASGWTGAGYTF. CDR3 nucleotide sequence: TGTGCCAGCGGATGGACAGGGGCTGGCTACACCTTC.

V and J are TRBV6-2 or TRBV6-3 and TRBJ2-3; D ambiguous. Germline CDR1 MNHEY, CDR2 SVGEGT. The CDR3 runs to 15 residues. V was clipped by 4 bases and J by 4 bases, with 15 bases between them. This CDR3 is CASSSRTRRADTQYF. DNA for the CDR3: TGTGCCAGCAGTTCGCGGACGAGGCGCGCAGATACGCAGTATTTT.

This clone was found once. The CDR3 sequence is CASSLALGGGPQHF. The CDR3 region has the DNA TGTGCCAGCAGCTTAGCCCTAGGGGGGGGGCCCCAGCATTTT. V and J are TRBV11-2 and TRBJ1-5; perhaps TRBD1 as D (6 bases). The CDR3 loop spans 14 amino acids. Germline V gene sequence: CDR1 SGHAT, CDR2 FQNNGV. V was clipped by 1 base and J by 9 bases, with 13 bases between them.

This rearrangement joins TRBV28 to TRBJ2-7; D not certain. The V and J ends lost 3 bases and 3 bases respectively, with 15 bases between them. This CDR3 has 15 amino acids. Germline-derived CDR1 and CDR2 are MDHEN and SYDVKM. CDR3 region: CASSLASANSYEQYF. The CDR3 nucleotides are TGTGCCAGCAGTTTGGCCTCCGCAAACAGCTACGAGCAGTACTTC. Using reference TRBV28 and TRBJ2-7 for the parts outside the CDR3, the full variable domain is DVKVTQSSRYLVKRTGEKVFLECVQDMDHENMFWYRQDPGLGLRLIYFSYDVKMKEKGDIPEGYSVSREKKERFSLILESASTNQTSMYLCASSLASANSYEQYFGPGTRLTVT.

This chain joins TRBV5-4 and TRBJ1-2; D is uncertain. CDR1 and CDR2 (germline): SGHNT, YYREEE (reference sequence). The V gene lost 4 bases and the J gene lost 4 bases, with 17 bases spanning the gap. This CDR3 comprises 15 residues. CDR3 DNA: TGTGCCAGCAGCCCATCTTTCGGGAGTTTCTATGGCTACACCTTC. This codes for CASSPSFGSFYGYTF.

The chain carries TRBV5-1 and TRBJ1-1; 8 nucleotides align to TRBD1. In germline, CDR1 is SGHRS, CDR2 YFSETQ. The CDR3 totals 17 residues. The junction had 14 bases not matched to a gene; V was cut back by 6 bases and J by 1 base. CDR3 in DNA: TGCGCCAGCACTTTGGAGGGGACAGGTCCGCCGAACACTGAAGCTTTCTTT. This gives the protein CASTLEGTGPPNTEAFF.

The V gene is TRBV5-1, the J gene TRBJ1-2; D is ambiguous. The CDR3 spans 14 residues. The germline V gene encodes CDR1 SGHRS and CDR2 YFSETQ. V was shortened by 0 bases and J by 3 bases, with 9 bases between the two germline ends. CDR3 nucleotides: TGCGCCAGCAGCTTGGCCTTGACGGACTATGGCTACACCTTC. This gives the protein CASSLALTDYGYTF.

The chain combines TRBV2 with TRBJ1-5; D call uncertain. V was trimmed by 8 bases and J by 3 bases, leaving 11 bases between them. From germline, CDR1 is SNHLY and CDR2 FYNNEI. The CDR3 has 13 amino acids. The CDR3 spells CASDTYPNQPQHF. The CDR3 nucleotides are TGTGCCAGCGACACATACCCCAATCAGCCCCAGCATTTT.